This is a list of T cell receptor beta chains from one sample in a study of blood T cells in healthy people across ages. TCRdb re-derived calls from the 5' RACE reads in MiXCR, one entry per CDR3 protein. The sample has over a million distinct CDR3 sequences, 35% to 55% seen once. The sequencing input was blood. The source is a woman in her sixties in good health. CDR3s include the opening cysteine and the closing phenylalanine or tryptophan.

V gene: TRBV7-8
CDR3 protein: CASQGLGAYEQYF

V gene: TRBV11-1
CDR3 protein: CASSDRAPLGNEQFF

V gene: TRBV11-1
CDR3 protein: CASRDLLAGGRLGYNEQFF

V gene: TRBV27
CDR3 protein: CASSLSLTGAEQYF

V gene: TRBV27
CDR3 protein: CASSQVSWDEQFF

V gene: TRBV14
CDR3 protein: CASSQAAVYEQYF

V gene: TRBV4-1
CDR3 protein: CASSPQSRDTLNEKLFF

V gene: TRBV19
CDR3 protein: CASKSGGRLYGYTF

V gene: TRBV5-1
CDR3 protein: CPPPPGVCNQPQHF

V gene: TRBV5-5
CDR3 protein: CASSHGGFGNTEAFF